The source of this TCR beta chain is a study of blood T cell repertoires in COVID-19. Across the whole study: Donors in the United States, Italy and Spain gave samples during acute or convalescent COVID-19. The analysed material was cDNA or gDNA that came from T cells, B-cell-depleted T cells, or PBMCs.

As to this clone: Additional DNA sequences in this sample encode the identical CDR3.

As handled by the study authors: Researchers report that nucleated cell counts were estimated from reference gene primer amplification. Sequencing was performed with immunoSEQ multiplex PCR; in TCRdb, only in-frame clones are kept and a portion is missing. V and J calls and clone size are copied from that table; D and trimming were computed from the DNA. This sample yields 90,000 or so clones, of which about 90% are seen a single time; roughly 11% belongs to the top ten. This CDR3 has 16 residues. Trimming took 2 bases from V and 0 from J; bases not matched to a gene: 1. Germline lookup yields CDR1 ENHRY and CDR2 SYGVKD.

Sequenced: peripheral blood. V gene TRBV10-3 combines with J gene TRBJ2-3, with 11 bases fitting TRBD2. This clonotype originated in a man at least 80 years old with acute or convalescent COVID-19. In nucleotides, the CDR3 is TGTGCCATCAGTGAGGGACTAGCGGGCAGCACAGATACGCAGTATTTT. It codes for CAISEGLAGSTDTQYF.